Below, 29 T cell receptor beta chains from the same sample are listed, as sequenced in a study of blood T cell repertoires in COVID-19. The data were produced by immunoSEQ multiplex PCR, yet TCRdb's version contains in-frame clones alone and is incomplete. The sample has some 140,000 clones; over 60% are singletons. The sample comprised peripheral blood. Source of these receptors: a man older than 75 with acute or convalescent COVID-19.

The sample holds a few counts of this clone. The genes are TRBV5-1 and TRBJ1-3; TRBD1 is a possible D gene (5 bases). V was cut by 2 bases and J by 2 bases, with 11 bases left in between. Germline-derived CDR1 and CDR2 are SGHRS and YFSETQ. This CDR3 has 15 residues. The CDR3 sequence is CASSFGGLAGNTIYF. In DNA form, the CDR3 reads TGCGCCAGCAGCTTTGGGGGACTGGCTGGAAACACCATATATTTT.

As for this clone: Other DNA variants within this sample encode the same CDR3. This sequence joins TRBV7-3 and TRBJ1-2; 7 bases fit TRBD1. CDR1 and CDR2 (germline): SGHTA, FQGTGA. CDR3 length: 13 residues. The ends lost 5 bases at V and 2 bases at J; junction bases unmatched: 2. The CDR3 nucleotides are TGTGCCAGCAGCCCGGACAGGAACTATGGCTACACCTTC. Protein: CASSPDRNYGYTF.

The J gene is TRBJ1-2, the V gene TRBV2; 7 bases line up with TRBD1. Germline-derived CDR1 and CDR2 are SNHLY and FYNNEI. The CDR3 length is 12 residues. Germline trimming cut 7 bases from V and 8 bases from J; bases unmatched to any gene: 7. CDR3 sequence reads: CASNVDRAGYTF. DNA of the CDR3: TGTGCCAGCAATGTAGACAGGGCGGGCTACACCTTC.

This rearrangement joins TRBV2 to TRBJ1-1; the match to TRBD1 covers 7 bases. This CDR3 region has 17 residues. Germline trimming cut 6 bases from V and 0 bases from J; bases unmatched to any gene: 13. Germline lookup yields CDR1 SNHLY and CDR2 FYNNEI. CDR3: CASRLESLTGMNTEAFF. CDR3 in DNA: TGTGCCAGCAGATTAGAATCATTGACAGGGATGAACACTGAAGCTTTCTTT. Variable domain in full (rest from reference TRBV2 and TRBJ1-1): EPEVTQTPSHQVTQMGQEVILRCVPISNHLYFYWYRQILGQKVEFLVSFYNNEISEKSEIFDDQFSVERPDGSNFTLKIRSTKLEDSAMYFCASRLESLTGMNTEAFFGQGTRLTVV.

The V and J genes are TRBV5-1 and TRBJ2-1; a weak D match, TRBD2 (6 bases). Germline V gene data show CDR1 as SGHRS and CDR2 as YFSETQ. Trimming left V 5 bases short and J 5 bases short, with 11 bases between. The length of the CDR3 is 13 residues. CDR3: CASRRGSDNEQFF. CDR3 DNA: TGCGCCAGCAGGCGGGGTTCGGACAATGAGCAGTTCTTC.

The rearrangement links TRBV4-1 to TRBJ2-3, with 9 nucleotides matching TRBD2. V dropped 0 bases and J dropped 2; count of bases not matched to a gene: 6. There are 17 residues in the CDR3. Germline V lookup: CDR1 MGHRA, CDR2 YSYEKL. The CDR3 sequence is CASSQDFLAGITDTQYF. The CDR3 DNA sequence: TGCGCCAGCAGCCAAGATTTCCTAGCGGGGATCACAGATACGCAGTATTTT.

As DNA, the CDR3 is TGTGCCAGCTCACCACGTTTGCGGGGGGACACAGATACGCAGTATTTT. Its translation: CASSPRLRGDTDTQYF. V is TRBV18 and J is TRBJ2-3, with 8 positions matching TRBD2. The ends lost 1 base at V and 2 bases at J; junction bases unmatched: 5. Per the germline V gene, CDR1 is KGHSH and CDR2 is LQKENI. The CDR3 spans 16 residues. Drawing the rest from reference TRBV18 and TRBJ2-3, the complete variable domain is NAGVMQNPRHLVRRRGQEARLRCSPMKGHSHVYWYRQLPEEGLKFMVYLQKENIIDESGMPKERFSAEFPKEGPSILRIQQVVRGDSAAYFCASSPRLRGDTDTQYFGPGTRLTVL.

This chain uses TRBV7-2 with TRBJ2-3; D gene uncertain. The CDR3 spans 13 residues. Germline V CDR1 and CDR2: SGHTA, FQGNSA. V dropped 3 bases and J dropped 3 bases, with 7 bases sitting between them. In DNA form, the CDR3 reads TGTGCCAGCAGCTTTGGCCTTACAGATACGCAGTATTTT. This codes for CASSFGLTDTQYF.

At least ten counts were recorded for this clone. The chain links TRBV5-4 to TRBJ1-2; D uncertain. The CDR3 loop spans 14 amino acids. Germline V gene data show CDR1 as SGHNT and CDR2 as YYREEE (reference sequence). Trimming removed 0 bases at V and 8 bases at J, with 14 bases between. In nucleotides, the CDR3 is TGTGCCAGCAGCTTGGGGGAGACATTTGGCGGCTACACCTTC. Translation: CASSLGETFGGYTF.

The V call is TRBV19, the J call TRBJ1-5; the match to TRBD1 covers 8 bases. The V and J ends lost 3 bases and 5 bases, in that order; junction bases with no gene match: 0. This CDR3 contains 13 residues. The germline CDR1 and CDR2 sequences are LNHDA and SQIVND (reference sequence). CDR3 residues: CASSMDRDQPQHF. CDR3 DNA sequence: TGTGCCAGTAGTATGGACAGGGATCAGCCCCAGCATTTT.

The CDR3 bases are TGTGCCAGCAGCTCTGAGTTGAGGATCGGTACCTACGAGCAGTACTTC. Residues: CASSSELRIGTYEQYF. The chain joins TRBV6-2 or TRBV6-3 to TRBJ2-7; D is unclear. CDR3 length equals 16 residues. Germline loops: CDR1 MNHEY, CDR2 SVGEGT. The ends were cut back, 6 bases at V and 2 bases at J, with 20 bases in the middle.

This clone was seen a few times. The chain links TRBV19 to TRBJ2-5; no clear D gene. The germline gives CDR1 LNHDA, CDR2 SQIVND (reference sequence). V was clipped by 1 base and J by 2 bases, with 5 bases between them. CDR3 length: 13 amino acids. The CDR3 nucleotides read TGTGCCAGTAGTATAGGGGCACAAGAGACCCAGTACTTC. Encoded protein: CASSIGAQETQYF.

The chain is built from TRBV19 and TRBJ1-5, with a possible D match to TRBD1 (5 bases). The V gene's germline CDR1 is LNHDA and CDR2 SQIVND (reference sequence). V shed 8 bases and J shed 3 bases, with 14 bases lying between them. This CDR3 spans 14 amino acids. The CDR3 nucleotides read TGTGCCAGTCAAAGCGGGGGGTACAATCAGCCCCAGCATTTT. This encodes CASQSGGYNQPQHF.

The gene calls are TRBV2 and TRBJ1-5; weak D call: TRBD1 (5 bases). The V gene's germline CDR1 is SNHLY and CDR2 FYNNEI. The CDR3 runs 15 residues. Between the trimmed V and J ends, which lost 2 bases and 4 bases, there was a span of 12 bases. The CDR3 loop reads CASSEFRVGNQPQHF. CDR3 nucleotides: TGTGCCAGCAGTGAATTCAGGGTGGGGAATCAGCCCCAGCATTTT.

The gene calls are TRBV7-9 and TRBJ2-3, with TRBD2 matching over 7 bases. The CDR3 extends over 17 amino acids. Losses at the gene ends were 5 bases for V and 0 bases for J; bases not matched to a gene: 11. Germline V gene lookup returns CDR1 SEHNR and CDR2 FQNEAQ (reference sequence). CDR3 sequence: CASSLQIGGVSTDTQYF. The CDR3 region has the DNA TGTGCCAGCAGCCTACAGATTGGGGGGGTGAGCACAGATACGCAGTATTTT.

The chain carries TRBV20-1 and TRBJ2-7; TRBD1 is a possible D gene (7 bases). The CDR3 totals 14 residues. V lost 3 bases, J lost 3 bases, and 15 bases lay in between. The germline gives CDR1 DFQATT, CDR2 SNEGSKA (reference sequence). The CDR3 loop reads CSASGGTVGYEQYF. The CDR3 bases are TGCAGTGCTAGTGGAGGGACAGTCGGCTACGAGCAGTACTTC.

V and J are TRBV7-2 and TRBJ2-3; 9 nucleotides agree with TRBD2. This CDR3 region has 18 residues. Germline V lookup: CDR1 SGHTA, CDR2 FQGNSA. Trimming at V came to 1 base and at J to 3 bases, leaving 11 bases not matched to a gene. CDR3 sequence: CASSLGPVGGGATDTQYF. The CDR3 nucleotides read TGTGCCAGCAGCTTAGGCCCAGTGGGCGGGGGGGCAACAGATACGCAGTATTTT. The full variable domain, with the rest looked up from reference TRBV7-2 and TRBJ2-3, is GAGVSQSPSNKVTEKGKDVELRCDPISGHTALYWYRQSLGQGLEFLIYFQGNSAPDKSGLPSDRFSAERTGGSVSTLTIQRTQQEDSAVYLCASSLGPVGGGATDTQYFGPGTRLTVL.

The CDR3 region is CASSLSEDETQYF. CDR3 nucleotide sequence: TGTGCCAGCAGCTTATCCGAGGATGAGACCCAGTACTTC. This rearrangement joins TRBV7-8 to TRBJ2-5; D is unclear. CDR3 size: 13 residues. Germline CDR1 SGHVS, CDR2 FQNEAQ. V dropped 2 bases and J dropped 5 bases, with 9 bases sitting between them. Together with reference TRBV7-8 and TRBJ2-5, the CDR3 gives the full variable domain: GAGVSQSPRYKVAKRGQDVALRCDPISGHVSLFWYQQALGQGPEFLTYFQNEAQLDKSGLPSDRFFAERPEGSVSTLKIQRTQQEDSAVYLCASSLSEDETQYFGPGTRLLVL.

To note about this clone: Germline is not matched at one junction end, which may reflect a read error. This chain joins TRBV24-1 and TRBJ1-5, with a weak D call TRBD1 (6 bases). Germline V gene lookup returns CDR1 KGHDR and CDR2 SFDVKD. The CDR3 length is 15 residues. The CDR3 protein is CATSDPGVGNQPRHF. DNA of the CDR3: TGTGCCACCAGTGACCCAGGGGTCGGCAATCAGCCCCGGCATTTT.

This chain links TRBV7-2 with TRBJ2-2, with D hard to call. The CDR3 covers 14 residues. The V gene's germline CDR1 is SGHTA and CDR2 FQGNSA. Trimming shortened V by 2 bases and J by 1 base, and 5 bases separated the two germline ends. The DNA for the CDR3 is TGTGCCAGCAGCTTAAGACAGAACACCGGGGAGCTGTTTTTT. As protein: CASSLRQNTGELFF. Filled out from reference TRBV7-2 and TRBJ2-2, the complete variable domain reads GAGVSQSPSNKVTEKGKDVELRCDPISGHTALYWYRQSLGQGLEFLIYFQGNSAPDKSGLPSDRFSAERTGGSVSTLTIQRTQQEDSAVYLCASSLRQNTGELFFGEGSRLTVL.

This clone was picked up one time. The chain has TRBV9 and TRBJ2-3, with a possible D match to TRBD2 (5 bases). CDR1 and CDR2 (germline): SGDLS, YYNGEE. This CDR3 has 16 amino acids. The V end lost 0 bases, the J end lost 5 bases, and 16 bases lay between the germline ends. CDR3 nucleotide sequence: TGTGCCAGCAGCGTAGGTGCTAGCCTGGACGAAGATACGCAGTATTTT. Translated, it gives CASSVGASLDEDTQYF. The variable domain in full, completed from reference TRBV9 and TRBJ2-3, reads DSGVTQTPKHLITATGQRVTLRCSPRSGDLSVYWYQQSLDQGLQFLIQYYNGEERAKGNILERFSAQQFPDLHSELNLSSLELGDSALYFCASSVGASLDEDTQYFGPGTRLTVL.

This clone occurred once. This chain joins TRBV19 and TRBJ2-3, with 9 nucleotides matching TRBD1. Germline CDR1 and CDR2: LNHDA and SQIVND (reference sequence). V shed 6 bases and J 0 bases; nucleotides not matched to a gene: 4. This CDR3 has 15 residues. The CDR3 DNA reads TGTGCCAGTAGGCAACAGGGGGCTAGCACAGATACGCAGTATTTT. The encoded protein is CASRQQGASTDTQYF.

The chain employs TRBV19 and TRBJ2-3; 7 nucleotides line up with TRBD1. CDR1 and CDR2 (germline): LNHDA, SQIVND (reference sequence). The length of the CDR3 is 15 residues. J was trimmed by 0 bases and V by 8 bases; bases with no gene match: 8. CDR3 DNA: TGTGCCAGTGCAACCGGGACAGCTAGCACAGATACGCAGTATTTT. Amino acids: CASATGTASTDTQYF.

V is TRBV28 and J is TRBJ2-7, with a weak D call TRBD1 (6 bases). The ends were cut back, 6 bases at V and 0 bases at J, with 9 bases in the middle. Germline V gene sequence: CDR1 MDHEN, CDR2 SYDVKM. The CDR3 covers 13 residues. The CDR3 DNA reads as TGTGCCAGCAGGGACAGTAGCTCCTACGAGCAGTACTTC. Its translation is CASRDSSSYEQYF.

This chain links TRBV10-3 with TRBJ2-7; 8 nucleotides align to TRBD1. The CDR3 is 12 residues long. V shed 8 bases, J shed 6 bases, and the junction held 6 bases outside the gene matches. CDR1 is ENHRY and CDR2 is SYGVKD in the germline V gene. This CDR3 is CAIGGQVGEQYF. The CDR3 nucleotides read TGTGCCATCGGGGGACAGGTGGGCGAGCAGTACTTC.

This clone was found once. CDR3 region: CASSQFRGLNTGELFF. The CDR3 DNA reads as TGCGCCAGCAGCCAGTTCAGGGGCTTGAACACCGGGGAGCTGTTTTTT. This chain uses TRBV4-3 with TRBJ2-2, with D perhaps matching TRBD1 (6 bases). Per germline, CDR1 LGHNA and CDR2 YSLEER. The CDR3 sequence is 16 residues long. Trimming removed 3 bases at V and 1 base at J, with 12 bases between.

A single count supports this clone. CDR3 residues: CASRSSNGELFF. DNA of the CDR3: TGTGCCAGCAGGTCTAGCAACGGGGAGCTGTTTTTT. The chain couples TRBV11-3 to TRBJ2-2, with a weak D call TRBD2 (5 bases). There are 12 residues in the CDR3. Trimming took 6 bases from V and 7 from J, leaving 9 bases between them. Looked up from germline, CDR1 is SGHNT and CDR2 is YENEEA.

The rearrangement uses TRBV18 and TRBJ1-1; D possibly corresponds to TRBD1 (5 bases). This CDR3 has 14 amino acids. V lost 0 bases and J 7 bases, leaving 12 bases between the germline ends. Germline lookup yields CDR1 KGHSH and CDR2 LQKENI. The chain's CDR3 is CASSPPATANEAFF. As DNA, the CDR3 is TGTGCCAGCTCACCACCTGCGACAGCTAATGAAGCTTTCTTT. Supplemented by reference TRBV18 and TRBJ1-1, the full variable domain reads NAGVMQNPRHLVRRRGQEARLRCSPMKGHSHVYWYRQLPEEGLKFMVYLQKENIIDESGMPKERFSAEFPKEGPSILRIQQVVRGDSAAYFCASSPPATANEAFFGQGTRLTVV.

This clone has a single count. The V call is TRBV18, the J call TRBJ2-1; 8 bases line up with TRBD1. Germline V CDR1 and CDR2: KGHSH, LQKENI. The CDR3 is made up of 15 amino acids. V shed 5 bases, J shed 5 bases, and the junction held 8 bases outside the gene matches. CDR3 amino acids: CASSVGQGPNNEQFF. CDR3 bases: TGTGCCAGCTCAGTAGGACAGGGTCCGAACAATGAGCAGTTCTTC.